This record looks at one TCR beta chain sequence and its context. The germline V gene encodes CDR1 LNHNV and CDR2 YYDKDF (reference sequence). This CDR3 has 15 residues. Trimming removed 0 bases from V and 2 bases from J, with 11 bases in between. This entry comes from a study of shared clonotypes between healthy human individuals. Repertoires were generated with immunoSEQ multiplex PCR, while TCRdb's copy carries only in-frame clones and drops some. Of roughly 550,000 clones in the sample, around 95% were seen once. In the naive CD8 group, cells lacked CD45RO and were positively selected for CCR7, so terminally differentiated effector memory CD45RA+ cells were left out.

The gene calls are TRBV15 and TRBJ2-7, with no clear D. Sequencing was done on a sample of naive CD8+ T cells sorted from blood. This clonotype was obtained from a woman in her twenties or thirties in good health. CDR3 protein: CATSRDRAGPYEQYF. The DNA of the CDR3 is TGTGCCACCAGCAGAGATCGGGCAGGCCCCTACGAGCAGTACTTC. The full variable domain, in which reference TRBV15 and TRBJ2-7 provide the parts outside the CDR3, is DAMVIQNPRYQVTQFGKPVTLSCSQTLNHNVMYWYQQKSSQAPKLLFHYYDKDFNNEADTPDNFQSRRPNTSFCFLDIRSPGLGDTAMYLCATSRDRAGPYEQYFGPGTRLTVT.